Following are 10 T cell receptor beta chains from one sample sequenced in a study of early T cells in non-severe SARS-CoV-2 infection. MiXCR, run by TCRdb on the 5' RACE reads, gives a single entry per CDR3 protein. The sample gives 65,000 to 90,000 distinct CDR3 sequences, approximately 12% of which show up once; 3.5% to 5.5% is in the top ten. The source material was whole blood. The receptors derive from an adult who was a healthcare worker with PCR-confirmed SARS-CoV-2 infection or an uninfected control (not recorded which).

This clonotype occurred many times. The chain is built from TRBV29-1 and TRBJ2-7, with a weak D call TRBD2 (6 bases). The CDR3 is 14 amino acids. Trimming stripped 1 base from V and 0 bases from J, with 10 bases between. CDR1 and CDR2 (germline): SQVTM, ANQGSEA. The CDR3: CSVEVGDFSYEQYF. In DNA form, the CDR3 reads TGCAGCGTTGAAGTCGGGGACTTCTCCTACGAGCAGTACTTC.

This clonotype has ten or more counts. CDR3 DNA: TGTGCCAGCAGCATACAGGGGGCCCCGGGGGGCGAGCAGTACTTC. Translation gives CASSIQGAPGGEQYF. The J gene is TRBJ2-7, the V gene TRBV9; TRBD1 aligns across 9 bases. V shed 4 bases, J shed 6 bases, and the junction held 11 bases outside the gene matches. The CDR3 covers 15 residues. CDR1 and CDR2 (germline): SGDLS, YYNGEE.

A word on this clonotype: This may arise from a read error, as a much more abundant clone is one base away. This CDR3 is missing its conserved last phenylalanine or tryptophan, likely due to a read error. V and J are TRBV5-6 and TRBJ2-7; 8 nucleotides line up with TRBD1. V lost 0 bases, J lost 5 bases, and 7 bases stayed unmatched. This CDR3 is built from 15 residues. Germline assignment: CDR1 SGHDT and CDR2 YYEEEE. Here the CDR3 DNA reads TGTGCCAGCAGCTTGGTAGGTGACAGGGGAAACGAGCAGTACTAC. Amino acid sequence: CASSLVGDRGNEQYY.

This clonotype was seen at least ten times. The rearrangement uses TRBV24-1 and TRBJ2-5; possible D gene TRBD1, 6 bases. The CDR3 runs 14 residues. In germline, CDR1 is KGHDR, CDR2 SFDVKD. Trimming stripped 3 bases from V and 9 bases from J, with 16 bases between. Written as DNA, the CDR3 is TGTGCCACCAGTGATCCCCCTCCGTCAGGGGCCCAGTACTTC. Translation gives CATSDPPPSGAQYF.

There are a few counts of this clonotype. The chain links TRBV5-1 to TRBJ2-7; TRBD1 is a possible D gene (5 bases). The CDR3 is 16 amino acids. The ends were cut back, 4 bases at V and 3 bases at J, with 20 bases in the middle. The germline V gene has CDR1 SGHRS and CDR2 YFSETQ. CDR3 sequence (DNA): TGCGCCAGCAGCCATAGACAGACAGCGACCTACTACGAGCAGTACTTC. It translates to CASSHRQTATYYEQYF.

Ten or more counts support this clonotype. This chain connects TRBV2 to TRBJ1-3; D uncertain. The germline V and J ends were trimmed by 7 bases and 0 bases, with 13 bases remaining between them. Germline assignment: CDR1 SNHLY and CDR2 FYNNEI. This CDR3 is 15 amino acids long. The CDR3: CASKRRESSGNTIYF. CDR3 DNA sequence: TGTGCCAGCAAAAGACGGGAGAGCTCTGGAAACACCATATATTTT.

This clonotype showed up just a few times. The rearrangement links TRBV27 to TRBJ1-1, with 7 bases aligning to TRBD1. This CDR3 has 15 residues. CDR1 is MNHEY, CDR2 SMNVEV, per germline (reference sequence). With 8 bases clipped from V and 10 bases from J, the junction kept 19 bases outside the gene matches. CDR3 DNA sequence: TGTGCCAGCGGCCGGGGGAGACAGGGCTTGGGAGTAGCTTTCTTT. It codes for CASGRGRQGLGVAFF.

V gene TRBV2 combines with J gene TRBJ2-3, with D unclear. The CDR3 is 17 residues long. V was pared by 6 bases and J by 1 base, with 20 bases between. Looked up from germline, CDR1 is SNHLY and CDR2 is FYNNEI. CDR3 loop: CASRRLLVGFRTDTQYF. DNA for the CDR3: TGTGCCAGCAGGCGCCTTCTGGTAGGGTTCCGCACAGATACGCAGTATTTT.

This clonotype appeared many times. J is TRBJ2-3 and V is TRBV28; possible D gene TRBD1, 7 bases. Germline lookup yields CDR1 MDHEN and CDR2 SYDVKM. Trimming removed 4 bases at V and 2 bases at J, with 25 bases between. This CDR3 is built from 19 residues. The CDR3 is CASSSGTAGRGAITDTQYF. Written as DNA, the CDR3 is TGTGCCAGCAGTTCCGGGACAGCGGGCCGGGGCGCAATCACAGATACGCAGTATTTT.

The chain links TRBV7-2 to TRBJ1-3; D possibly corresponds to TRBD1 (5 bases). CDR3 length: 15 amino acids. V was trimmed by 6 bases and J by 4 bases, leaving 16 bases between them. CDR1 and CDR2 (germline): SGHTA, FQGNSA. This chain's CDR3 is CASSYNPGRGNTIYF. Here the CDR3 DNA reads TGTGCCAGCAGTTATAACCCAGGGCGAGGAAACACCATATATTTT.